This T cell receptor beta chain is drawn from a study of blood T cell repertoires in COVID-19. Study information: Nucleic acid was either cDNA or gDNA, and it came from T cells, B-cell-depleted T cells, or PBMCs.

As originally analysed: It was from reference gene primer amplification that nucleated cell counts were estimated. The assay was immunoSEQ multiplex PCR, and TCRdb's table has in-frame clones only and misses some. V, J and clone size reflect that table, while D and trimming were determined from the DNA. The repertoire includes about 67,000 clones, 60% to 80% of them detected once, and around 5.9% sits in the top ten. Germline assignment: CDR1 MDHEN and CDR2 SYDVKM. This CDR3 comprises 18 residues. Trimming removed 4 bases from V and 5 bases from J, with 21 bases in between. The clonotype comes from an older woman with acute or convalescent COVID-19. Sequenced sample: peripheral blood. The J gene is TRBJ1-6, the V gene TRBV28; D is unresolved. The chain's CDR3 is CASSSLIFRAADNSPLHF. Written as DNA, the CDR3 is TGTGCCAGCAGTTCCCTAATCTTCCGTGCGGCGGATAATTCACCCCTCCACTTT.